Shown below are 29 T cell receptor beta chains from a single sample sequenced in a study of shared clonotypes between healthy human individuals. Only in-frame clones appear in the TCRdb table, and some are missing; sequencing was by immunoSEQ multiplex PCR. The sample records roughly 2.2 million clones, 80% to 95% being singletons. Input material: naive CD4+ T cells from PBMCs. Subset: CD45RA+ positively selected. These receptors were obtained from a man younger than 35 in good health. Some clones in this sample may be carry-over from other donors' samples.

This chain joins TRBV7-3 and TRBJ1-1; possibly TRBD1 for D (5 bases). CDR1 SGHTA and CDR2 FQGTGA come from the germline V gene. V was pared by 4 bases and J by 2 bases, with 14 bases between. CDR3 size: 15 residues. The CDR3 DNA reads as TGTGCCAGCAGCTCAATAGGGGCTTCTAACACTGAAGCTTTCTTT. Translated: CASSSIGASNTEAFF.

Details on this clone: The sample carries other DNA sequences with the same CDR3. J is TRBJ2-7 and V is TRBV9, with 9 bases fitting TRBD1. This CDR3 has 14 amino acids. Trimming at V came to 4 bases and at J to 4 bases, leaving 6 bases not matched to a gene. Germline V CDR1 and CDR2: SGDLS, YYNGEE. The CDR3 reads CASSPRTGAYEQYF. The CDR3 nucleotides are TGTGCCAGCAGCCCACGGACAGGGGCGTACGAGCAGTACTTC. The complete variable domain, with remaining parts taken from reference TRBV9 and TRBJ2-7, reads DSGVTQTPKHLITATGQRVTLRCSPRSGDLSVYWYQQSLDQGLQFLIQYYNGEERAKGNILERFSAQQFPDLHSELNLSSLELGDSALYFCASSPRTGAYEQYFGPGTRLTVT.

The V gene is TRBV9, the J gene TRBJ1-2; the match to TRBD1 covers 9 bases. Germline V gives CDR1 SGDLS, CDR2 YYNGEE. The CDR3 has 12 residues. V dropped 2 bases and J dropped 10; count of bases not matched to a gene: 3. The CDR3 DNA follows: TGTGCCAGCAGCGTCCGGGACAGGGTCTACACCTTC. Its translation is CASSVRDRVYTF. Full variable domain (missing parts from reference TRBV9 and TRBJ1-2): DSGVTQTPKHLITATGQRVTLRCSPRSGDLSVYWYQQSLDQGLQFLIQYYNGEERAKGNILERFSAQQFPDLHSELNLSSLELGDSALYFCASSVRDRVYTFGSGTRLTVV.

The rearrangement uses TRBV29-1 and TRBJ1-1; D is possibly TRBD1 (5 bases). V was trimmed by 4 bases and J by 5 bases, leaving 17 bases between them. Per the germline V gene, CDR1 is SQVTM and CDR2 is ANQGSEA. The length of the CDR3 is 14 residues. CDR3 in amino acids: CSVAGLAGRTEAFF. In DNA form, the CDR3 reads TGCAGCGTTGCCGGGTTGGCGGGGCGGACTGAAGCTTTCTTT.

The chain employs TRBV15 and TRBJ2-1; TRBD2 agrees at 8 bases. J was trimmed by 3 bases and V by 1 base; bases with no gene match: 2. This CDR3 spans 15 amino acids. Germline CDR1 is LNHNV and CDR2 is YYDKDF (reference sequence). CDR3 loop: CATSRGTSGYNEQFF. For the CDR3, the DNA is TGTGCCACCAGCAGAGGCACTAGCGGCTACAATGAGCAGTTCTTC.

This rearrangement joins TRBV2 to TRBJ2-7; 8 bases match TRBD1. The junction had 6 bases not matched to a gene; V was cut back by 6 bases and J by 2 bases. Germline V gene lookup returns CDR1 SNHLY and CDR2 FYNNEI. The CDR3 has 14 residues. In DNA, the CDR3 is TGTGCCAGCAGAGCTGGGACAGGACCCTACGAGCAGTACTTC. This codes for CASRAGTGPYEQYF.

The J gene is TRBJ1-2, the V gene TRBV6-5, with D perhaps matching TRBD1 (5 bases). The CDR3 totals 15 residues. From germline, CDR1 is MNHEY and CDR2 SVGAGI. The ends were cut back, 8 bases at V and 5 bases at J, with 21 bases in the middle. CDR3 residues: CASAIERGRGYGYTF. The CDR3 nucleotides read TGTGCCAGCGCCATCGAACGGGGCCGAGGGTATGGCTACACCTTC.

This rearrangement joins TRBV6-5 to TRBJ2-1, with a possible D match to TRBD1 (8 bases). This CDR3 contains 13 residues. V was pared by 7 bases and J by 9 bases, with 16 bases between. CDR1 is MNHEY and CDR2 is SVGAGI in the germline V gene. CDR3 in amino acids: CASTRQGRGEQFF. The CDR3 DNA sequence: TGTGCCAGCACCCGACAGGGGAGGGGTGAGCAGTTCTTC.

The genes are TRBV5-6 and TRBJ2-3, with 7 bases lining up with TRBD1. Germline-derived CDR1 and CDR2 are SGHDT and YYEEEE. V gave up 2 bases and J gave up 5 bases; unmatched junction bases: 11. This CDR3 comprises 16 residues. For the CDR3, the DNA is TGTGCCAGCAGCTTCGCGTTACAGGGGCTGGGAGATACGCAGTATTTT. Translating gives CASSFALQGLGDTQYF.

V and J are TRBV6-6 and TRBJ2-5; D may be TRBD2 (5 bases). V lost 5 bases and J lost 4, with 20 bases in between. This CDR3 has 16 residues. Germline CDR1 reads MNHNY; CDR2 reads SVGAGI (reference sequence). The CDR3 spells CASSPRRGLSGETQYF. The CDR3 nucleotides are TGTGCCAGCAGTCCCCGTCGGGGTCTAAGTGGAGAGACCCAGTACTTC.

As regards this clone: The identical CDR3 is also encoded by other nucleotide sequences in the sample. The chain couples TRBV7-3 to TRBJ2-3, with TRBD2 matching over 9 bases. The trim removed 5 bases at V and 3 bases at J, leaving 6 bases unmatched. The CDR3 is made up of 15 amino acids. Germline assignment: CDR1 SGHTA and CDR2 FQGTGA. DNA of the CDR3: TGTGCCAGCAGCCCCCTGGCGGGAGGGACAGATACGCAGTATTTT. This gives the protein CASSPLAGGTDTQYF.

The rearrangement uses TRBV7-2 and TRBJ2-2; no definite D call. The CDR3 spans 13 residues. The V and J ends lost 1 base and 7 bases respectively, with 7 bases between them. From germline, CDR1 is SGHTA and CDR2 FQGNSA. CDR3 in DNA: TGTGCCAGCAGCTTAGTGGCTGGCGGGGAGCTGTTTTTT. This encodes CASSLVAGGELFF.

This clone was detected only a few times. The CDR3 loop reads CSFGGANEKLFF. DNA of the CDR3: TGCAGCTTTGGGGGGGCGAATGAAAAACTGTTTTTT. The V gene is TRBV29-1, the J gene TRBJ1-4, with TRBD1 as a possible D gene (6 bases). Germline V gene data show CDR1 as SQVTM and CDR2 as ANQGSEA. The CDR3 is 12 amino acids. Trimming cost V 8 bases and J 5 bases, with 12 bases left between them.

CDR3 nucleotide sequence: TGTGCCAGCAGAAGACAGGGGCCTAATGAAAAACTGTTTTTT. This sequence encodes CASRRQGPNEKLFF. This sequence joins TRBV6-5 and TRBJ1-4; 8 bases are a match to TRBD1. This CDR3 is built from 14 residues. Germline lookup yields CDR1 MNHEY and CDR2 SVGAGI. Unmatched junction bases numbered 3, after V lost 6 bases and J lost 3 bases.

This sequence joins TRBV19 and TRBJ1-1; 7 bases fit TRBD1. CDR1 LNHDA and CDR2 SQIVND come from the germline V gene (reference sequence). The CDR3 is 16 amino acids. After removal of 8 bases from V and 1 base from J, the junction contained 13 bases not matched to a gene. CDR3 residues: CASSPARGQGNTEAFF. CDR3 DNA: TGTGCCAGTTCACCAGCGAGGGGGCAGGGGAACACTGAAGCTTTCTTT.

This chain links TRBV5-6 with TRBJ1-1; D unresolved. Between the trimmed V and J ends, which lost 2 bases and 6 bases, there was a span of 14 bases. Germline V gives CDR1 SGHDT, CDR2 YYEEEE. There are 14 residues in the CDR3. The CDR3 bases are TGTGCCAGCAGCTTCACTCCCTACAGACCTGAAGCTTTCTTT. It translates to CASSFTPYRPEAFF. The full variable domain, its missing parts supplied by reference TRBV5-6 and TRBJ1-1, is DAGVTQSPTHLIKTRGQQVTLRCSPKSGHDTVSWYQQALGQGPQFIFQYYEEEERQRGNFPDRFSGHQFPNYSSELNVNALLLGDSALYLCASSFTPYRPEAFFGQGTRLTVV.

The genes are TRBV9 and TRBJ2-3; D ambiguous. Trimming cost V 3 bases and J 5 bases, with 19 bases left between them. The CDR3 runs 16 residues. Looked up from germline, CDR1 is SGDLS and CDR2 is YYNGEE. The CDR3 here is CASSGFSPSTKDTQYF. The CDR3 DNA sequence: TGTGCCAGCAGCGGGTTTTCCCCCTCCACCAAAGATACGCAGTATTTT.

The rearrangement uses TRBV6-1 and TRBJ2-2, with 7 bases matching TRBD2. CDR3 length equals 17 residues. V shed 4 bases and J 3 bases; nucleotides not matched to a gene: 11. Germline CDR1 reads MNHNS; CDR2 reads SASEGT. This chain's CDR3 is CASSVSWREWDTGELFF. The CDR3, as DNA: TGTGCCAGCAGTGTCAGTTGGCGGGAGTGGGACACCGGGGAGCTGTTTTTT.

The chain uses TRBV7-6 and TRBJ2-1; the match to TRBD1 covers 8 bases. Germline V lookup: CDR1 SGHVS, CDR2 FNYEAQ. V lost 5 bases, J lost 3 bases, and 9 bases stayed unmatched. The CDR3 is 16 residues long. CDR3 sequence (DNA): TGTGCCAGCAGCCGCTTCGGGACAGGCGGCTACAATGAGCAGTTCTTC. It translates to CASSRFGTGGYNEQFF.

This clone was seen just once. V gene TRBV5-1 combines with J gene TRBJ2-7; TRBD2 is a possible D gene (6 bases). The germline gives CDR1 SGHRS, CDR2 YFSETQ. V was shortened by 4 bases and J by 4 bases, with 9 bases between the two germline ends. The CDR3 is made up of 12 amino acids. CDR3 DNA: TGCGCCAGCAGCGAGAGCGGGTACGAGCAGTACTTC. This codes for CASSESGYEQYF.

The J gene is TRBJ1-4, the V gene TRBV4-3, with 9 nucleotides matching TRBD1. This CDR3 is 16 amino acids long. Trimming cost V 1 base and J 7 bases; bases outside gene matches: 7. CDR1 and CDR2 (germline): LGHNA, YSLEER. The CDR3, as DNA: TGCGCCAGCAGCCAAGCTTCGAGACAGGGGGTTGAAAAACTGTTTTTT. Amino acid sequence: CASSQASRQGVEKLFF.

In nucleotides, the CDR3 is TGTGCCAGCAGCCGAACTCCATTGACCTACAATGAGCAGTTCTTC. Its translation is CASSRTPLTYNEQFF. The chain couples TRBV7-2 to TRBJ2-1, with D unresolved. V shed 5 bases and J shed 2 bases, with 13 bases lying between them. Germline V gene lookup returns CDR1 SGHTA and CDR2 FQGNSA. This CDR3 is built from 15 residues.

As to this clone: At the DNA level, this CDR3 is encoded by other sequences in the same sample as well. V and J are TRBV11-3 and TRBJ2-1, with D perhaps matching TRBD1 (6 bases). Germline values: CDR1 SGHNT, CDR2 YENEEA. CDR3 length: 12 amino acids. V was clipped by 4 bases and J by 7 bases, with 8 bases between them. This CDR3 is CASSSQGNEQFF. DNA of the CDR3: TGTGCCAGCAGCTCACAGGGAAATGAGCAGTTCTTC. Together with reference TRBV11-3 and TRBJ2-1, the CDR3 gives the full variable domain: EAGVVQSPRYKIIEKKQPVAFWCNPISGHNTLYWYLQNLGQGPELLIRYENEEAVDDSQLPKDRFSAERLKGVDSTLKIQPAELGDSAVYLCASSSQGNEQFFGPGTRLTVL.

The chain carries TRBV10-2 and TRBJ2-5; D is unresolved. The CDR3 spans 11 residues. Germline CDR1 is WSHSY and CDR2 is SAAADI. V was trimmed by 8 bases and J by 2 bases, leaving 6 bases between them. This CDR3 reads CASGDQETQYF. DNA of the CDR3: TGCGCCAGCGGAGATCAAGAGACCCAGTACTTC.

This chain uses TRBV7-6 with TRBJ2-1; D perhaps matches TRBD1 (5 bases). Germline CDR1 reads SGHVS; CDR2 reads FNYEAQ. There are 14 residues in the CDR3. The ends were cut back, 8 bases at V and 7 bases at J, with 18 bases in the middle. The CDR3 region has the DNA TGTGCCAGCGAGAGTATAAGGGGTGATAATGAGCAGTTCTTC. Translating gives CASESIRGDNEQFF.

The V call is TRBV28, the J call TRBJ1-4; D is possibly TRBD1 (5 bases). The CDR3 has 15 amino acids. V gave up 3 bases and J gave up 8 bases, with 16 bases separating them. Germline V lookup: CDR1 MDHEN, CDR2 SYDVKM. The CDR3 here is CASSLRGSRREKLFF. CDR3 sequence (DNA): TGTGCCAGCAGTTTGAGGGGTTCCCGGAGGGAAAAACTGTTTTTT.

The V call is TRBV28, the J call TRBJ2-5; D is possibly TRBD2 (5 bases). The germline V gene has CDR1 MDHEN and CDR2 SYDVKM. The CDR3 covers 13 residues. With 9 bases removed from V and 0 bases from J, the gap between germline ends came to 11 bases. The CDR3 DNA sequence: TGTGCCAGTAGCCCGGGGAACCAAGAGACCCAGTACTTC. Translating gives CASSPGNQETQYF.

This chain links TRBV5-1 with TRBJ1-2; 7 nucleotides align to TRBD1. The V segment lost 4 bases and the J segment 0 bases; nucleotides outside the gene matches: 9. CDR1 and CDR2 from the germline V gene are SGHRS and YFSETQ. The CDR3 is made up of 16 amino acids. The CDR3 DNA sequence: TGCGCCAGCAGCCCCGGGACAGCGAGAGCTAACTATGGCTACACCTTC. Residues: CASSPGTARANYGYTF.

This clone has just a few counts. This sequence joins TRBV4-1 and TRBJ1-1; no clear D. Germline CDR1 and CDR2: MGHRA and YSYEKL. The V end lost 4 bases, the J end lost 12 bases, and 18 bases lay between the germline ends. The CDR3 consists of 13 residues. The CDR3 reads CASSRVTWVDTFF. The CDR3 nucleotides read TGCGCCAGCAGCCGCGTTACATGGGTTGATACTTTCTTT.